One sample yielded the 22 T cell receptor beta chains listed below, sequenced in a study of T cells after somatic rescue of genetic block. Produced via immunoSEQ multiplex PCR; TCRdb's table is partial and in-frame only. This sample has roughly 120,000 clones, with around 90% found just once. Sample: peripheral blood mononuclear cells (PBMCs). Receptors were obtained from a woman aged 18-29 years.

This chain joins TRBV7-2 and TRBJ1-5; D is unclear. In germline, CDR1 is SGHTA, CDR2 FQGNSA. CDR3 length: 14 residues. Trimming removed 1 base at V and 1 base at J, with 5 bases between. CDR3 DNA: TGTGCCAGCAGCTTAGAAGGAAGCAATCAGCCCCAGCATTTT. Amino acid sequence: CASSLEGSNQPQHF.

The CDR3 is CASSFRRNTEAFF. The CDR3 coding sequence is TGTGCCAGCAGTTTTAGAAGGAACACTGAAGCTTTCTTT. The genes are TRBV28 and TRBJ1-1; no clear D gene. V was trimmed by 3 bases and J by 1 base, leaving 6 bases between them. CDR3 length equals 13 residues. CDR1 and CDR2 from the germline V gene are MDHEN and SYDVKM. Together with reference TRBV28 and TRBJ1-1, the CDR3 gives the full variable domain: DVKVTQSSRYLVKRTGEKVFLECVQDMDHENMFWYRQDPGLGLRLIYFSYDVKMKEKGDIPEGYSVSREKKERFSLILESASTNQTSMYLCASSFRRNTEAFFGQGTRLTVV.

This chain joins TRBV5-5 and TRBJ2-3; 14 bases fit TRBD2. The germline V gene encodes CDR1 SGHKS and CDR2 YYEKEE (reference sequence). Losses at the gene ends were 4 bases for V and 6 bases for J; bases not matched to a gene: 4. The CDR3 consists of 15 residues. The DNA for the CDR3 is TGTGCCAGCAGCCAGACTAGCGGGGGGGCGGATACGCAGTATTTT. This sequence encodes CASSQTSGGADTQYF.

This clone was detected once. The chain employs TRBV30 and TRBJ2-5, with 10 bases identical to TRBD2. V shed 2 bases, J shed 4 bases, and the junction held 10 bases outside the gene matches. The CDR3 totals 16 residues. Germline-derived CDR1 and CDR2 are GTSNPN and SVGIG (reference sequence). The CDR3 DNA follows: TGTGCCTGGAGTTCGACGGGACTAGCGAACCGAGAGACCCAGTACTTC. It translates to CAWSSTGLANRETQYF.

The V gene is TRBV7-2, the J gene TRBJ1-1, with D unclear. The germline CDR1 and CDR2 sequences are SGHTA and FQGNSA. The CDR3 length is 13 residues. The V and J ends lost 2 bases and 6 bases respectively, with 10 bases between them. CDR3 protein: CASSLKRDSEAFF. For the CDR3, the DNA is TGTGCCAGCAGCTTAAAAAGGGATTCTGAAGCTTTCTTT.

This clone was counted once. The chain recombines TRBV19 with TRBJ1-1; 11 bases line up with TRBD1. Germline-derived CDR1 and CDR2 are LNHDA and SQIVND (reference sequence). The CDR3 contains 14 residues. The junction had 5 bases not matched to a gene; V was cut back by 7 bases and J by 4 bases. CDR3 sequence reads: CASIRDRGATEAFF. CDR3 nucleotide sequence: TGTGCCAGTATTAGGGACAGGGGGGCCACTGAAGCTTTCTTT.

The chain carries TRBV2 and TRBJ2-7; TRBD1 matches 9 bases. This CDR3 contains 14 residues. The ends lost 10 bases at V and 5 bases at J; junction bases unmatched: 12. Germline-derived CDR1 and CDR2 are SNHLY and FYNNEI. The chain's CDR3 is CANRAGTGFHEQYF. In DNA form, the CDR3 reads TGTGCCAACCGCGCCGGGACAGGGTTCCACGAGCAGTACTTC.

The chain employs TRBV4-2 and TRBJ2-7, with 14 bases that match TRBD2. CDR3 length equals 16 residues. Trimming at V came to 0 bases and at J to 4 bases, leaving 2 bases not matched to a gene. Looked up from germline, CDR1 is LGHNA and CDR2 is YNFKEQ. CDR3 loop: CASSQEGTSGGYEQYF. The DNA for the CDR3 is TGTGCCAGCAGCCAAGAGGGGACTAGCGGGGGTTACGAGCAGTACTTC.

This chain links TRBV18 with TRBJ2-5, with D unresolved. V gave up 1 base and J gave up 5 bases, with 14 bases separating them. The CDR3 is made up of 15 amino acids. Germline CDR1 KGHSH, CDR2 LQKENI. CDR3 residues: CASSPHVALGETQYF. DNA of the CDR3: TGTGCCAGCTCACCACACGTAGCCCTGGGGGAGACCCAGTACTTC.

This sequence joins TRBV19 and TRBJ2-1, with 9 bases fitting TRBD2. Germline values: CDR1 LNHDA, CDR2 SQIVND (reference sequence). The junction had 7 bases not matched to a gene; V was cut back by 7 bases and J by 0 bases. The CDR3 totals 16 residues. CDR3 nucleotide sequence: TGTGCCAGTACGGCTAGCGGGGTGAGCTCCTACAATGAGCAGTTCTTC. It translates to CASTASGVSSYNEQFF.

V is TRBV9 and J is TRBJ2-3; tentatively, D is TRBD1 (5 bases). Trimming removed 4 bases from V and 5 bases from J, with 8 bases in between. This CDR3 spans 12 amino acids. CDR1 SGDLS and CDR2 YYNGEE come from the germline V gene. CDR3 nucleotide sequence: TGTGCCAGCAGCCCCCAGGGAGATACGCAGTATTTT. Its translation is CASSPQGDTQYF.

The chain joins TRBV9 to TRBJ1-4; D unresolved. The CDR3 covers 16 residues. Germline V gene data show CDR1 as SGDLS and CDR2 as YYNGEE. With 0 bases removed from V and 7 bases from J, the gap between germline ends came to 16 bases. CDR3 nucleotide sequence: TGTGCCAGCAGCGTAGGTACCAACAGCGGCCCTGAAAAACTGTTTTTT. Translation: CASSVGTNSGPEKLFF.

The chain combines TRBV29-1 with TRBJ1-2, with 9 positions matching TRBD1. The germline gives CDR1 SQVTM, CDR2 ANQGSEA. The CDR3 is made up of 14 amino acids. The V and J ends lost 5 bases and 7 bases, in that order; junction bases with no gene match: 11. CDR3 sequence reads: CSVWGGGQGFGYTF. CDR3 in DNA: TGCAGCGTTTGGGGCGGGGGACAGGGATTTGGCTACACCTTC.

V and J are TRBV7-6 and TRBJ1-1, with D unclear. In germline, CDR1 is SGHVS, CDR2 FNYEAQ. CDR3 length: 14 residues. Trimming removed 4 bases at V and 3 bases at J, with 12 bases between. The CDR3 DNA sequence: TGTGCCAGCAGCTGGTTCGGGAGGGACACTGAAGCTTTCTTT. This gives the protein CASSWFGRDTEAFF.

The chain joins TRBV29-1 to TRBJ2-5, with TRBD2 matching 13 bases. V lost 6 bases to trimming and J lost 5 bases; unmatched junction nucleotides: 3. This CDR3 spans 13 amino acids. Germline CDR1 is SQVTM and CDR2 is ANQGSEA. CDR3 DNA sequence: TGCAGCGTCTTGACTAGCGGGGGGGAGACCCAGTACTTC. This encodes CSVLTSGGETQYF.

This chain links TRBV1 with TRBJ1-1; TRBD1 was called by the table and not checked on the DNA. TRBV1 is a recognized pseudogene. CDR3 length: 17 residues. DNA of the CDR3: TGCACCAGCAGGTTCCAGGGAAGGACAAGGTCGAACACTGAAGCTTTCTTT. Amino acid sequence: CTSRFQGRTRSNTEAFF.

The chain uses TRBV7-9 and TRBJ2-7; D is undetermined. Germline lookup yields CDR1 SEHNR and CDR2 FQNEAQ (reference sequence). V lost 2 bases and J 6 bases, leaving 8 bases between the germline ends. The CDR3 covers 12 residues. The CDR3 bases are TGTGCCAGCAGCTTACTGGGTTCCGAGCAGTACTTC. This sequence encodes CASSLLGSEQYF.

The chain is built from TRBV4-1 and TRBJ1-5; 7 nucleotides match TRBD1. The CDR3 sequence is 16 residues long. Germline-derived CDR1 and CDR2 are MGHRA and YSYEKL. V gave up 0 bases and J gave up 7 bases; unmatched junction bases: 9. This CDR3 is CASSQDQDRPVQPQHF. CDR3 DNA sequence: TGCGCCAGCAGCCAAGATCAGGACAGGCCTGTGCAGCCCCAGCATTTT.

This clone is a singleton in its sample. V and J are TRBV7-9 and TRBJ1-5; TRBD1 is a possible D gene (6 bases). Germline loops: CDR1 SEHNR, CDR2 FQNEAQ (reference sequence). The CDR3 spans 15 residues. V lost 1 base to trimming and J lost 3 bases, with 10 bases between them. The CDR3 reads CASSLDGQYNQPQHF. CDR3 DNA sequence: TGTGCCAGCAGCTTAGATGGACAGTACAATCAGCCCCAGCATTTT.

The V and J genes are TRBV7-9 and TRBJ2-7; 16 bases line up with TRBD2. The J segment lost 4 bases and the V segment lost 3 bases, leaving 9 bases of the junction unmatched. This CDR3 has 18 amino acids. Germline CDR1 SEHNR, CDR2 FQNEAQ (reference sequence). The CDR3 DNA sequence: TGTGCCAGCAGCTTCGTGGGGACTAGCGGGGGGGCCCGGTACGAGCAGTACTTC. Protein: CASSFVGTSGGARYEQYF.

This sequence joins TRBV5-1 and TRBJ1-2; 9 bases fit TRBD1. V dropped 3 bases and J dropped 4; count of bases not matched to a gene: 13. CDR1 SGHRS and CDR2 YFSETQ come from the germline V gene. The CDR3 has 17 amino acids. The CDR3 sequence is CASSWTGDPSKGYGYTF. The CDR3 coding sequence is TGCGCCAGCAGCTGGACAGGGGACCCCTCCAAGGGCTATGGCTACACCTTC. Looking up the rest from reference TRBV5-1 and TRBJ1-2 gives the full variable domain: KAGVTQTPRYLIKTRGQQVTLSCSPISGHRSVSWYQQTPGQGLQFLFEYFSETQRNKGNFPGRFSGRQFSNSRSEMNVSTLELGDSALYLCASSWTGDPSKGYGYTFGSGTRLTVV.

This clone was counted once. The rearrangement uses TRBV7-6 and TRBJ2-3; D remains ambiguous. V shed 0 bases and J shed 1 base, with 8 bases lying between them. CDR3 size: 15 residues. Germline V CDR1 and CDR2: SGHVS, FNYEAQ. The CDR3 region has the DNA TGTGCCAGCAGCTTAGCCCTGGGCCGCACAGATACGCAGTATTTT. Protein product: CASSLALGRTDTQYF.